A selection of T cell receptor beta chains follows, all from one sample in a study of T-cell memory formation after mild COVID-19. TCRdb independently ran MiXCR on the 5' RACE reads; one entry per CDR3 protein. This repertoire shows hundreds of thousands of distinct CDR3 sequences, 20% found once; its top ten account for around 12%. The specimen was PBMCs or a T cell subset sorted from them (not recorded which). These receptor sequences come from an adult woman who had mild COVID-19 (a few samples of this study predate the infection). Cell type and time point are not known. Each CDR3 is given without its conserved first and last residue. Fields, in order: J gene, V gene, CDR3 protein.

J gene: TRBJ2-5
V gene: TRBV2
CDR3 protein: ASSEYSTGPGETQY

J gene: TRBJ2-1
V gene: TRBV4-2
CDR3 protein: ASSPRREGRDEQF

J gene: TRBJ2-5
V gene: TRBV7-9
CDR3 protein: ASSLVHGGMETQY

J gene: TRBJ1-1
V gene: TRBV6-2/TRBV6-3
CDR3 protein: ASSYSRDQGNTEAF

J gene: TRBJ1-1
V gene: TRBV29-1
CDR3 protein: SVNRGDTEAF

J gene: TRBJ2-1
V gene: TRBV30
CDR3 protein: AWEKTSAVYNEQF

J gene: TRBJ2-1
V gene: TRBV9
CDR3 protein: ASSVDKDEQF

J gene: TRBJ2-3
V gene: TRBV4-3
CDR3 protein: ASSLGRGRSSFDTQY

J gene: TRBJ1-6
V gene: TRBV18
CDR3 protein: ASSPGPVVNSPLH

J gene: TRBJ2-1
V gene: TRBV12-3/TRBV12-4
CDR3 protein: ASSFWTSGPYNEQF

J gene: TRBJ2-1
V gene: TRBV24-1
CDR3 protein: ATSDEQGYNEQF

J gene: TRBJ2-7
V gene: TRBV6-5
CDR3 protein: ASTRGIEQY

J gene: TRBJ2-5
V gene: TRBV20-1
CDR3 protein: SAEPFGETQY

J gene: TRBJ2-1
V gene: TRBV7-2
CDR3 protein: ASSLDQF

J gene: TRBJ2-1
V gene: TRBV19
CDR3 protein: ASIAGQGAPGRSNEQF

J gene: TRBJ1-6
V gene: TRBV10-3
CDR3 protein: AISGIAVGRSNSPLH

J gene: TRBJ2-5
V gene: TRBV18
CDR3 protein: ASSPSWARETQY

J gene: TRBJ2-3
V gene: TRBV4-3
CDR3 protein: ASSQDRVRIAGEFPY

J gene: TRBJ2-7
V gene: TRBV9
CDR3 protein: ASSVDGTSAYEQY

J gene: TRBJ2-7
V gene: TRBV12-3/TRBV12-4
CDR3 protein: ASSGGRGEQY

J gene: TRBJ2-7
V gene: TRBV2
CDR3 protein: ASSDLAGTYEQY

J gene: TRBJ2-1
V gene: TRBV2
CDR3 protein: ASNLAPNEQF

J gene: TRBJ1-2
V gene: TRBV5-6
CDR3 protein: ASSLVRDNYGYT

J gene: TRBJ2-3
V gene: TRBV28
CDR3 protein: ASSFWSGSADTQY

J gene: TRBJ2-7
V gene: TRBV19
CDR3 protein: ASSLGGTIYEQY

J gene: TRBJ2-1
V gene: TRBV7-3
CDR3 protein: ASSLRGQPQF

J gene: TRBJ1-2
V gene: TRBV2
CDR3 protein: ASSPQGTGYT

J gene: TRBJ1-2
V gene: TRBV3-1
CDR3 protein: ASSQESRDRIANYGYT

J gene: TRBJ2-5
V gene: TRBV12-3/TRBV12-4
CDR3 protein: ASSLHLGAKEETQY

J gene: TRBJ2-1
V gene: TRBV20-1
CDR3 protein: SARTSGGGVHNEQF

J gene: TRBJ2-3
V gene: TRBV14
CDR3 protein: ASSPGQALDTQY

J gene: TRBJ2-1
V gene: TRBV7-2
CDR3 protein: ASSPLAGGPGSNEQF

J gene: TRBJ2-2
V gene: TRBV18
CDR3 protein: ASSPGQLNTGELF

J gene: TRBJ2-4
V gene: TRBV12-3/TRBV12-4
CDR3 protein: ASSLAGGLVGSIQY

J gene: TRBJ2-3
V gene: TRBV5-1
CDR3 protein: ASKLAGFPTDTQY

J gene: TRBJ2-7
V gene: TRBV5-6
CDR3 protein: ASSLVGRSYEQY

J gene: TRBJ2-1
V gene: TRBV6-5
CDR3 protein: ASSFRNEQF

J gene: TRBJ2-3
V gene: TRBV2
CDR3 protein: ARAGPSTDTQY

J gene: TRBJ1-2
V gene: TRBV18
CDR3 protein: ASSPVEWDGYT

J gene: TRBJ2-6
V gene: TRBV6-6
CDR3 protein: ASLKDRGGSGANVLT

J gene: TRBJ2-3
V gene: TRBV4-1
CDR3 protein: ASSQLVATDTQY

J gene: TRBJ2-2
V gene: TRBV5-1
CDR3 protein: ASSLGPANTGELF